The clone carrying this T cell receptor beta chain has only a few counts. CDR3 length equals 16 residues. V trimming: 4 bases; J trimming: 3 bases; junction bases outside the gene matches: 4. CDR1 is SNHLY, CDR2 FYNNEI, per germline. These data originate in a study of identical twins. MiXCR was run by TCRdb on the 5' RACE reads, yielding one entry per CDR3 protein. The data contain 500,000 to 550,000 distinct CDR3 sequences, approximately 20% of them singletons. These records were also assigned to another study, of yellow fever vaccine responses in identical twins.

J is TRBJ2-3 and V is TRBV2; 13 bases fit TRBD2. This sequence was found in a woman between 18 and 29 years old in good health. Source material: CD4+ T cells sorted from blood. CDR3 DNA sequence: TGTGCCAGCAGTGGGACTAGCGGGAGCCGGACAGATACGCAGTATTTT. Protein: CASSGTSGSRTDTQYF.